This T cell receptor (beta chain) was obtained from a study of T cell changes during pregnancy in multiple sclerosis (dated by TCRdb to about 2019). With regard to the full study: The study examined how the T cell repertoire changed over the course of pregnancy in women with multiple sclerosis.

To note about this clone: Its cognate antigen has yet to be identified. Per-base quality was not reported, and no clone a single base away is much larger than it.

According to the germline V gene, CDR1 reads SGHTA and CDR2 reads FQGNSA. The CDR3, from cysteine to phenylalanine, totals 16 residues. Kept here is only the CDR3 DNA, which spans 48 bases and is read in frame from base 1. After removal of 3 bases from V and 6 bases from J, the junction retains 11 bases not matched to a gene. Library method: the immunoSEQ multiplex PCR assay. TCRdb stores this immuneACCESS table with in-frame sequences only. Part of the clones is absent; in the studies checked, under half of the shortfall reflects unresolved V genes, and no reason is known for the rest. Within this sample are under 45,000 clones, with about nine tenths of them counted one time only. The ten largest account for roughly 1% of the sample.

The sequence joins TRBV7-2 to TRBJ2-1, and TRBD1 matches 7 of the central bases. The receptor comes from a female donor with multiple sclerosis, enrolled in a pregnancy study. The sequences come from CD4+ T cells from peripheral blood mononuclear cells, collected in the second trimester of pregnancy. The DNA sequence reads TGTGCCAGCAGCTTGAGTATAGACAGGGCCCTCAATGAGCAGTTCTTC. Its amino acids are CASSLSIDRALNEQFF. Joined to the reference TRBV7-2 and TRBJ2-1 proteins, this CDR3 gives the full variable domain: GAGVSQSPSNKVTEKGKDVELRCDPISGHTALYWYRQSLGQGLEFLIYFQGNSAPDKSGLPSDRFSAERTGGSVSTLTIQRTQQEDSAVYLCASSLSIDRALNEQFFGPGTRLTVL.